Reported below is one T cell receptor (beta chain). This sample is drawn from a study of T cells in Graves' hyperthyroidism and ophthalmopathy. Germline CDR1 MGHDK, CDR2 SYGVNS. The CDR3 is 13 amino acids. The germline V and J ends were trimmed by 9 bases and 1 base, with 12 bases remaining between them. The investigators amplified TCR beta CDR3 regions from RNA transcripts. The study used the HTBI primer set for a first-round RT-PCR of the TCR CDR3. TCRdb reanalysed the multiplex PCR reads using MiXCR and keeps one entry per CDR3 protein. The sample includes approximately 700,000 distinct CDR3 sequences, 45% of them seen just once.

The source of this sequence is an adult man with Graves' disease, either hyperthyroidism or ophthalmopathy (not recorded which). The sequencing sample was made of peripheral blood or thyroid tissue (not recorded which). The chain uses TRBV25-1 and TRBJ1-1; no definite D call. CDR3 coding DNA: TGTGCCAGTTACTCGACGGGGAACACTGAAGCTTTCTTT. It encodes CASYSTGNTEAFF.